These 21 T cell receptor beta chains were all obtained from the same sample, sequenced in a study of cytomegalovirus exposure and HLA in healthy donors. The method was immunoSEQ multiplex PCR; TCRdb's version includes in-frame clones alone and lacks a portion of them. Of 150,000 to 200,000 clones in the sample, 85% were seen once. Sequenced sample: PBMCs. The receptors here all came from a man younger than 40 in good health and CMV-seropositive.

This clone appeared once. The CDR3 DNA reads as TGTGCCAGCAGCTTAGACGGGAGCACCTACGAGCAGTACTTC. This gives the protein CASSLDGSTYEQYF. The rearrangement joins TRBV5-4 to TRBJ2-7; a weak D match, TRBD2 (6 bases). Germline V gene lookup returns CDR1 SGHNT and CDR2 YYREEE (reference sequence). Trimming removed 2 bases at V and 2 bases at J, with 11 bases between. The CDR3 length is 14 residues.

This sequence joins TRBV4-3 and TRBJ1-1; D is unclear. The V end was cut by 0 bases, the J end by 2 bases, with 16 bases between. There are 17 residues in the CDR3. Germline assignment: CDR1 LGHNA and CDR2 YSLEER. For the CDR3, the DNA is TGCGCCAGCAGCCAAGATATAATTCGGGGTACCAACACTGAAGCTTTCTTT. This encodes CASSQDIIRGTNTEAFF.

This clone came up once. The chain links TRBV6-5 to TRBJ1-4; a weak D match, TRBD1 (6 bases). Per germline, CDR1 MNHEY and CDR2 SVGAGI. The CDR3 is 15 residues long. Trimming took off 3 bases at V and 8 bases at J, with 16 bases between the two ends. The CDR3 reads CASSYSAGVAEKLFF. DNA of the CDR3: TGTGCCAGCAGTTATAGTGCAGGGGTAGCCGAAAAACTGTTTTTT.

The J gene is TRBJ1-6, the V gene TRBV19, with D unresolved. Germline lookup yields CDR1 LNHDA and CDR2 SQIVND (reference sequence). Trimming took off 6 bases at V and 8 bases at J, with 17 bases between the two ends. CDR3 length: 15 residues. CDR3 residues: CASRFLEVGDSPLHF. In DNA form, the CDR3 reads TGTGCCAGTAGGTTTCTGGAGGTCGGGGATTCACCCCTCCACTTT.

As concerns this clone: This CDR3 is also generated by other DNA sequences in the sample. For the CDR3, the DNA is TGTGCCAGCTCACCAGGACAGGGGGCTTACGAGCAGTACTTC. Encoded protein: CASSPGQGAYEQYF. The V and J genes are TRBV18 and TRBJ2-7; 11 bases are shared with TRBD1. Germline V gene data show CDR1 as KGHSH and CDR2 as LQKENI. Trimming at V came to 2 bases and at J to 4 bases, leaving 1 base not matched to a gene. This CDR3 is built from 14 residues.

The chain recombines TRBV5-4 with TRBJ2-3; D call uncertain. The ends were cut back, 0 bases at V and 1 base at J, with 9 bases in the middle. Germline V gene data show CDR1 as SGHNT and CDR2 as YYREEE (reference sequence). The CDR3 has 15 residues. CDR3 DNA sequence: TGTGCCAGCAGCTTGGTGAGAGTGGGCACAGATACGCAGTATTTT. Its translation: CASSLVRVGTDTQYF. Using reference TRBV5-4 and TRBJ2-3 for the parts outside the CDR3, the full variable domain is ETGVTQSPTHLIKTRGQQVTLRCSSQSGHNTVSWYQQALGQGPQFIFQYYREEENGRGNFPPRFSGLQFPNYSSELNVNALELDDSALYLCASSLVRVGTDTQYFGPGTRLTVL.

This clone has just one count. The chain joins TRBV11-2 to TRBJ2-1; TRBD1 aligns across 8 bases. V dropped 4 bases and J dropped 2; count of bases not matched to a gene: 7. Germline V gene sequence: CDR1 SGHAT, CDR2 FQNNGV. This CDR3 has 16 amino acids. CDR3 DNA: TGTGCCAGCAGCTATCCACCGGGACAGGCCTACAATGAGCAGTTCTTC. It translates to CASSYPPGQAYNEQFF.

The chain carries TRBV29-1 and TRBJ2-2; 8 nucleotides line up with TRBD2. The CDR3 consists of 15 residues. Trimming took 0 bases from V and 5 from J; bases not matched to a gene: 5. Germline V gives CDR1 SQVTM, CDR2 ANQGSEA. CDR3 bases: TGCAGCGTTGAAGATCGGGGGGGCGGAACCGGGGAGCTGTTTTTT. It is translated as CSVEDRGGGTGELFF.

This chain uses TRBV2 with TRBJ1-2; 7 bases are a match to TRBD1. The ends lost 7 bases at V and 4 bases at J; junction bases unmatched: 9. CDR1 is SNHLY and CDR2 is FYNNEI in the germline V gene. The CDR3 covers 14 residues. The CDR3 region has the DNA TGTGCCAGCAATCCCCCGACAGGGTTCTATGGCTACACCTTC. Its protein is CASNPPTGFYGYTF.

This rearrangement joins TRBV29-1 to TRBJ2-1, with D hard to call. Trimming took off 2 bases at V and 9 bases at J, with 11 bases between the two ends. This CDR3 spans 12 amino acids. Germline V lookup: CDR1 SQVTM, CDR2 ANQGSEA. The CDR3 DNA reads TGCAGCGTTGAAAATTTAGCCGGTGAGCAGTTCTTC. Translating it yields CSVENLAGEQFF.

The chain's CDR3 is CASSVAAGGPDTQYF. The CDR3 DNA follows: TGTGCCAGCAGCGTAGCAGCGGGGGGACCAGATACGCAGTATTTT. The V gene is TRBV9, the J gene TRBJ2-3; 9 bases are shared with TRBD2. J lost 4 bases, V lost 0 bases, and 3 bases had no gene match. The CDR3 covers 15 residues. CDR1 is SGDLS and CDR2 is YYNGEE in the germline V gene.

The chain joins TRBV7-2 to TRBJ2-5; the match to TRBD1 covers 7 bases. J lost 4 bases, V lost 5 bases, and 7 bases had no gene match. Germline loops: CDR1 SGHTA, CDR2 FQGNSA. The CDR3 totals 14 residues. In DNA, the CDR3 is TGTGCCAGCAGCCCGTTGGGGACAGTAGAGACCCAGTACTTC. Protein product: CASSPLGTVETQYF.

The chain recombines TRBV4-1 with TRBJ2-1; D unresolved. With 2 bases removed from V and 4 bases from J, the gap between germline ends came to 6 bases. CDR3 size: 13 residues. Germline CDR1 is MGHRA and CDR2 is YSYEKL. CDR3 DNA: TGCGCCAGCAGCCAACTGCTATACAATGAGCAGTTCTTC. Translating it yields CASSQLLYNEQFF.

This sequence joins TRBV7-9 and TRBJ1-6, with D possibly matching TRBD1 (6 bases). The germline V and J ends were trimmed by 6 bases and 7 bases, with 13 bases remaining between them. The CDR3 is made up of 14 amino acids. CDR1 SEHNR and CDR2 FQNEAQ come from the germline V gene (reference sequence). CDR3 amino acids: CASSLQGLNSPLHF. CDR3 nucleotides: TGTGCCAGCAGTCTACAGGGCTTAAATTCACCCCTCCACTTT.

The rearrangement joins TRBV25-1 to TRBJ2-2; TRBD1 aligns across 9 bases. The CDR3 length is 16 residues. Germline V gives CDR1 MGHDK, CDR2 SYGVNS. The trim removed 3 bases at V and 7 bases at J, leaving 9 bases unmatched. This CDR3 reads CASSDPGTGSVGELFF. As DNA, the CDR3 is TGTGCCAGCAGTGACCCCGGGACAGGGTCCGTCGGGGAGCTGTTTTTT. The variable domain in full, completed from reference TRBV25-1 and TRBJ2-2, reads EADIYQTPRYLVIGTGKKITLECSQTMGHDKMYWYQQDPGMELHLIHYSYGVNSTEKGDLSSESTVSRIRTEHFPLTLESARPSHTSQYLCASSDPGTGSVGELFFGEGSRLTVL.

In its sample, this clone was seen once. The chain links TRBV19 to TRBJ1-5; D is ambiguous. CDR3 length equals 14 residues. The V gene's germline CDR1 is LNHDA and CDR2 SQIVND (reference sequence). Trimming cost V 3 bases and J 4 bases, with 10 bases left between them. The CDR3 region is CASSILSANQPQHF. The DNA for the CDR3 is TGTGCCAGTAGTATTTTGAGTGCGAATCAGCCCCAGCATTTT.

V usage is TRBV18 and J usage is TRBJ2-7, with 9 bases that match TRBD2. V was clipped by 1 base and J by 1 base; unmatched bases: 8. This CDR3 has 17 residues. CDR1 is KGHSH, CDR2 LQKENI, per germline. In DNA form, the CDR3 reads TGTGCCAGCTCACCACGCCCGGGACTAGCTGAGTCCTACGAGCAGTACTTC. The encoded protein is CASSPRPGLAESYEQYF.

This chain's CDR3 is CAWQDRIFTEAFF. As DNA, the CDR3 is TGTGCCTGGCAGGACAGGATCTTTACTGAAGCTTTCTTT. This chain uses TRBV30 with TRBJ1-1; 7 bases match TRBD1. The CDR3 is 13 residues long. Germline CDR1 reads GTSNPN; CDR2 reads SVGIG (reference sequence). J lost 5 bases, V lost 5 bases, and 8 bases had no gene match.

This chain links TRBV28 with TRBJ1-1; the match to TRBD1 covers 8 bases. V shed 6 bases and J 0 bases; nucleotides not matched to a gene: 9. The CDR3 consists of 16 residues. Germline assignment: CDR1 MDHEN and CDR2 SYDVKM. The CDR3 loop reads CASRTPGQVLNTEAFF. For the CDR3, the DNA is TGTGCCAGCAGGACTCCGGGACAGGTCTTGAACACTGAAGCTTTCTTT.

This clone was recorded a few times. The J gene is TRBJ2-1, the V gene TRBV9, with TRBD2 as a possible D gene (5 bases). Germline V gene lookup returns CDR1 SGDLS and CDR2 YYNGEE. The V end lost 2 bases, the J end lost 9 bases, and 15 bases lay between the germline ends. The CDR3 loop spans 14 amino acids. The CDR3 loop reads CASSVQALGGEQFF. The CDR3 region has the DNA TGTGCCAGCAGCGTTCAAGCTCTCGGAGGTGAGCAGTTCTTC.

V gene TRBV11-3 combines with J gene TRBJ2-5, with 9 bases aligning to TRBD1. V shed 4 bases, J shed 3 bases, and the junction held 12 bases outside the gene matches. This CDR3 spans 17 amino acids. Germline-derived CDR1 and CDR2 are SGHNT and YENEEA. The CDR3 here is CASSCPAGRDREETQYF. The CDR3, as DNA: TGTGCCAGCAGCTGCCCCGCGGGTCGGGACAGGGAAGAGACCCAGTACTTC.